This T cell receptor (beta chain) was recovered during a study of cytomegalovirus exposure and HLA in healthy donors. With 60 Vbeta and 13 Jbeta primers, the PCR was carried out. The table came from immunoSEQ multiplex PCR; TCRdb's copy has only in-frame clones and leaves some out. The repertoire has nearly 110,000 clones, less than 80% of them found once; the top ten carry roughly 3.9%. The CDR3 covers 13 residues. Germline V lookup: CDR1 SGHTA, CDR2 FQGNSA. V was trimmed by 5 bases and J by 4 bases, leaving 11 bases between them. Sequenced material: PBMCs. The V gene is TRBV7-2, the J gene TRBJ2-5, with D possibly being TRBD1 (6 bases). This clonotype originated in a man in his 60s in good health and CMV-seronegative. DNA of the CDR3: TGTGCCAGCAGCCTGGACAGACGAGAGACCCAGTACTTC. Translating gives CASSLDRRETQYF.